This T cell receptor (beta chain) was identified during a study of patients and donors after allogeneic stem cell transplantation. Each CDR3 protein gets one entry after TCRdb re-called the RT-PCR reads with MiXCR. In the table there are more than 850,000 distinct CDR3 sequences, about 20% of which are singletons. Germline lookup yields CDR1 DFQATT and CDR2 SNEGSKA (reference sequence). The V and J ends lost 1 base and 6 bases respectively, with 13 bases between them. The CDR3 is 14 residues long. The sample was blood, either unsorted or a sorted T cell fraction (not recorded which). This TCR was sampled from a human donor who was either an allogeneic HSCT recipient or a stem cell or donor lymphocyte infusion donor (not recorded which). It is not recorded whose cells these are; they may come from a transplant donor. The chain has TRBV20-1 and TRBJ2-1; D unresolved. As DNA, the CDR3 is TGCAGTGCTAGAGTACAAGCAGTAGGCAATGAGCAGTTCTTC. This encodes CSARVQAVGNEQFF.